The 13 T cell receptor beta chains in this list originate from one sample, sequenced in a study of T cell responses to AZD1222 COVID-19 vaccine. Measured with immunoSEQ multiplex PCR; TCRdb has only the in-frame clones, and not every one. The sample carries some 150,000 clones, around 89% recorded once. This specimen was peripheral blood, taken 28 days after the second dose of the MenACWY control vaccine. The receptors come from an adult who received the MenACWY meningococcal vaccine as a control.

The chain uses TRBV5-1 and TRBJ2-6; D is possibly TRBD2 (6 bases). The CDR3 is 19 residues long. Germline V gene lookup returns CDR1 SGHRS and CDR2 YFSETQ. Trimming left V 2 bases short and J 0 bases short, with 18 bases between. Here the CDR3 DNA reads TGCGCCAGCAGCTTCAGACGACCGGGCGGGAACTCTGGGGCCAACGTCCTGACTTTC. Protein sequence: CASSFRRPGGNSGANVLTF.

Details on this clone: In the same sample, other DNA sequences code for this CDR3. The chain couples TRBV18 to TRBJ2-7; D remains unclear. The CDR3 is 12 residues long. Looked up from germline, CDR1 is KGHSH and CDR2 is LQKENI. Trimming cost V 0 bases and J 1 base, with 1 base left between them. As DNA, the CDR3 is TGTGCCAGCTCACCACCGTCCTACGAGCAGTACTTC. Residues: CASSPPSYEQYF.

The chain uses TRBV5-1 and TRBJ1-1, with D perhaps matching TRBD1 (5 bases). The CDR3 spans 13 residues. V was cut by 0 bases and J by 5 bases, with 8 bases left in between. The germline CDR1 and CDR2 sequences are SGHRS and YFSETQ. The CDR3 sequence is CASSLGSGTEAFF. The CDR3 DNA sequence: TGCGCCAGCAGCTTGGGATCAGGGACTGAAGCTTTCTTT.

The chain combines TRBV2 with TRBJ2-1; D remains ambiguous. The CDR3 extends over 14 amino acids. Germline loops: CDR1 SNHLY, CDR2 FYNNEI. V lost 6 bases and J 0 bases, leaving 9 bases between the germline ends. CDR3 sequence reads: CASRAESSYNEQFF. The CDR3 region has the DNA TGTGCCAGCAGGGCAGAAAGCTCCTACAATGAGCAGTTCTTC.

This clone was seen a handful of times. The rearrangement uses TRBV10-3 and TRBJ2-1, with 10 nucleotides matching TRBD2. V shed 3 bases and J 2 bases; nucleotides not matched to a gene: 7. CDR3 length equals 17 residues. Per the germline V gene, CDR1 is ENHRY and CDR2 is SYGVKD. For the CDR3, the DNA is TGTGCCATCAGTGATGGGCTAGCGGGAGAGGCCTACAATGAGCAGTTCTTC. Amino acid sequence: CAISDGLAGEAYNEQFF.

The chain carries TRBV18 and TRBJ2-3; a weak D match, TRBD2 (6 bases). The CDR3 is made up of 15 amino acids. Looked up from germline, CDR1 is KGHSH and CDR2 is LQKENI. V was clipped by 5 bases and J by 6 bases, with 18 bases between them. The CDR3 protein is CASSGMSGGFDTQYF. CDR3 in DNA: TGTGCCAGCTCAGGAATGTCAGGAGGGTTTGATACGCAGTATTTT.

The V gene is TRBV6-5, the J gene TRBJ2-2; no definite D call. V shed 2 bases and J shed 5 bases, with 9 bases lying between them. The CDR3 spans 14 residues. CDR1 and CDR2 from the germline V gene are MNHEY and SVGAGI. The CDR3 spells CASSYRVTTGELFF. For the CDR3, the DNA is TGTGCCAGCAGTTACAGGGTTACTACCGGGGAGCTGTTTTTT.

V usage is TRBV30 and J usage is TRBJ1-3; no reliable D call. V was shortened by 0 bases and J by 4 bases, with 13 bases between the two germline ends. This CDR3 has 15 residues. Germline CDR1 is GTSNPN and CDR2 is SVGIG (reference sequence). CDR3 sequence: CAWSVRGTTGNTIYF. The DNA for the CDR3 is TGTGCCTGGAGTGTACGGGGAACGACGGGAAACACCATATATTTT.

The chain uses TRBV28 and TRBJ1-2; 9 bases fit TRBD1. Germline V lookup: CDR1 MDHEN, CDR2 SYDVKM. After removal of 6 bases from V and 4 bases from J, the junction contained 9 bases not matched to a gene. CDR3 length equals 15 residues. The CDR3 loop is CASSPETGGVYGYTF. The CDR3 DNA follows: TGTGCCAGCAGCCCAGAGACAGGGGGAGTCTATGGCTACACCTTC.

This chain links TRBV19 with TRBJ1-1; perhaps TRBD1 as D (6 bases). Germline V gene sequence: CDR1 LNHDA, CDR2 SQIVND (reference sequence). Trimming removed 1 base at V and 4 bases at J, with 7 bases between. The CDR3 is made up of 13 amino acids. CDR3 in amino acids: CASSIGGATEAFF. The CDR3 DNA follows: TGTGCCAGTAGTATAGGGGGGGCCACTGAAGCTTTCTTT.

The rearrangement links TRBV7-9 to TRBJ2-7; TRBD2 agrees at 12 bases. V dropped 2 bases and J dropped 2; count of bases not matched to a gene: 1. The CDR3 totals 15 residues. Looked up from germline, CDR1 is SEHNR and CDR2 is FQNEAQ (reference sequence). DNA for the CDR3: TGTGCCAGCAGCTTACCTAGCGGGAGGGCCTACGAGCAGTACTTC. Amino acids: CASSLPSGRAYEQYF.

The table lists this clone with a count of one. The rearrangement uses TRBV19 and TRBJ2-1; TRBD2 matches 8 bases. CDR1 and CDR2 (germline): LNHDA, SQIVND (reference sequence). Germline trimming cut 3 bases from V and 3 bases from J; bases unmatched to any gene: 13. This CDR3 contains 18 residues. CDR3 nucleotides: TGTGCCAGTAGTATGGGGCCCCCCGCGGGAGGCATCTACAATGAGCAGTTCTTC. Amino acid sequence: CASSMGPPAGGIYNEQFF.

This chain connects TRBV6-5 to TRBJ1-4; D is unresolved. Trimming took off 6 bases at V and 4 bases at J, with 9 bases between the two ends. This CDR3 contains 13 residues. Germline CDR1 reads MNHEY; CDR2 reads SVGAGI. The CDR3 bases are TGTGCCAGCAGGGGAACCAATAATGAAAAACTGTTTTTT. This gives the protein CASRGTNNEKLFF.